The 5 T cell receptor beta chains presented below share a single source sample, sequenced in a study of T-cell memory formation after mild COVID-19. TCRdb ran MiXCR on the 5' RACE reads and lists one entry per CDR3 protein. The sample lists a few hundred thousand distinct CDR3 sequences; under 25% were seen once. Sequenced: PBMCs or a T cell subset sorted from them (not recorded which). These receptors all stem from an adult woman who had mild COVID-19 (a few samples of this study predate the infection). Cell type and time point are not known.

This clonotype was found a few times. CDR3 sequence reads: CASSLSGSRSEQYF. Written as DNA, the CDR3 is TGTGCCAGCAGCTTATCGGGCAGCCGCTCCGAGCAGTACTTC. V usage is TRBV11-2 and J usage is TRBJ2-7; no clear D. CDR1 SGHAT and CDR2 FQNNGV come from the germline V gene. Deletions cut 2 bases from V and 6 bases from J, with 14 bases between. This CDR3 is built from 14 residues.

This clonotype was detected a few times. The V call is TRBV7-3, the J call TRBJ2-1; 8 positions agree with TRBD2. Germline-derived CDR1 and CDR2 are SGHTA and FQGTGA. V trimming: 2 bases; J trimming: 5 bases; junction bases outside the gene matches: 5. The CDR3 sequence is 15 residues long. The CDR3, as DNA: TGTGCCAGCAGCTTAGTAGCGGGGATAAACAATGAGCAGTTCTTC. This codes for CASSLVAGINNEQFF.

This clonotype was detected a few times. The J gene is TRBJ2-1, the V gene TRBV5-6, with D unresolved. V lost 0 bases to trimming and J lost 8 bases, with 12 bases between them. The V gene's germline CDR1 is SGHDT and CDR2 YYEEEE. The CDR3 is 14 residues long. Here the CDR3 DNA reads TGTGCCAGCAGCTTGGCCGGCAGAGATCATGAGCAGTTCTTC. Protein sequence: CASSLAGRDHEQFF.

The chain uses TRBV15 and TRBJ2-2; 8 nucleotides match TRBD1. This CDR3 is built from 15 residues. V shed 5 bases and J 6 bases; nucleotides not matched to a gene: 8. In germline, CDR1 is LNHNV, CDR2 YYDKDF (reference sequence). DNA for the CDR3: TGTGCCACCAGCTCCGACAGGGGAGGTTCCGGGGAGCTGTTTTTT. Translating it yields CATSSDRGGSGELFF.

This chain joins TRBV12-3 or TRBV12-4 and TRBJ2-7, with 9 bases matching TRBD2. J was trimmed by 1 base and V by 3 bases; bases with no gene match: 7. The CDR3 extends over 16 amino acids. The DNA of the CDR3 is TGTGCCAGCAGTTTCGATAGCGGGAGAAGATCCTACGAGCAGTACTTC. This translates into CASSFDSGRRSYEQYF.